The 28 T cell receptor beta chains presented below share a single source sample, sequenced in a study of shared clonotypes between healthy human individuals. Repertoires were generated with immunoSEQ multiplex PCR, while TCRdb's copy carries only in-frame clones and drops some. The repertoire has 550,000 to 850,000 clones, under 80% of them found once; the top ten carry over 1.5%. The specimen was memory CD4+ T cells sorted from blood. The subset here: CD45RA-negative fraction. The receptors stem from a woman aged 30 to 39 in good health.

CDR3 coding DNA: TGTGCCAGCAGCACCCTTGGAAACACCATATATTTT. This codes for CASSTLGNTIYF. V gene TRBV6-5 combines with J gene TRBJ1-3; D is ambiguous. The CDR3 length is 12 residues. CDR1 MNHEY and CDR2 SVGAGI come from the germline V gene. V lost 6 bases to trimming and J lost 3 bases, with 6 bases between them.

A few counts support this clone. The chain carries TRBV18 and TRBJ1-2; possibly TRBD1 for D (6 bases). The CDR3 contains 15 residues. Germline CDR1 reads KGHSH; CDR2 reads LQKENI. Trimming stripped 0 bases from V and 8 bases from J, with 16 bases between. The CDR3 is CASSPPNQGREGYTF. In nucleotides, the CDR3 is TGTGCCAGCTCACCACCTAACCAGGGGCGGGAAGGCTACACCTTC.

CDR3 sequence: CASRGRASGPNDEQYF. For the CDR3, the DNA is TGTGCCAGCAGGGGTCGTGCTAGCGGTCCTAATGACGAGCAGTACTTC. The chain combines TRBV27 with TRBJ2-7, with 7 nucleotides matching TRBD2. V lost 6 bases to trimming and J lost 5 bases; unmatched junction nucleotides: 16. Germline V gene data show CDR1 as MNHEY and CDR2 as SMNVEV (reference sequence). The CDR3 is 16 amino acids.

V gene TRBV2 combines with J gene TRBJ2-3; D call uncertain. Trimming cost V 5 bases and J 5 bases, with 11 bases left between them. Per germline, CDR1 SNHLY and CDR2 FYNNEI. The CDR3 has 13 residues. The CDR3 region is CASSRQLLDTQYF. The CDR3, as DNA: TGTGCCAGCAGTAGGCAGCTTTTAGATACGCAGTATTTT.

To note about this clone: Other DNA sequences within the sample encode an identical CDR3. CDR3 coding DNA: TGTGCCATCAGTGACAGGGGAACAAGCAATCAGCCCCAGCATTTT. Its protein is CAISDRGTSNQPQHF. The V call is TRBV10-3, the J call TRBJ1-5; weak D call: TRBD1 (6 bases). The CDR3 is made up of 15 amino acids. Trimming removed 3 bases at V and 1 base at J, with 10 bases between. Germline V gene sequence: CDR1 ENHRY, CDR2 SYGVKD.

This clone appeared many times. The chain links TRBV28 to TRBJ1-5; D remains ambiguous. Trimming removed 5 bases from V and 0 bases from J, with 14 bases in between. Germline CDR1 is MDHEN and CDR2 is SYDVKM. The CDR3 is 16 residues long. CDR3 nucleotides: TGTGCCAGCAGTCCCCTGATTTCGTCTAGCAATCAGCCCCAGCATTTT. Encoded protein: CASSPLISSSNQPQHF.

This sequence joins TRBV7-9 and TRBJ2-5; TRBD1 matches 7 bases. From germline, CDR1 is SEHNR and CDR2 FQNEAQ (reference sequence). The CDR3 contains 14 residues. With V trimmed by 3 bases and J by 5 bases, 6 bases remained unmatched. This CDR3 is CASSLSQGVETQYF. Written as DNA, the CDR3 is TGTGCCAGCAGCTTGTCCCAGGGGGTCGAGACCCAGTACTTC.

This chain links TRBV5-8 with TRBJ2-7; 12 bases map to TRBD2. Germline CDR1 SGHTS, CDR2 YDEGEE. The junction had 4 bases not matched to a gene; V was cut back by 2 bases and J by 4 bases. This CDR3 is built from 15 residues. This chain's CDR3 is CASSFASGRGYEQYF. The CDR3 bases are TGTGCCAGCAGCTTTGCTAGCGGGAGGGGGTACGAGCAGTACTTC.

Details on this clone: At the DNA level, this CDR3 is encoded by other sequences in the same sample as well. The chain is built from TRBV6-1 and TRBJ2-3; D is ambiguous. CDR1 and CDR2 (germline): MNHNS, SASEGT. V lost 2 bases to trimming and J lost 0 bases, with 6 bases between them. CDR3 size: 14 residues. CDR3 sequence reads: CASSELGSTDTQYF. The CDR3 DNA is TGTGCCAGCAGTGAATTGGGCAGCACAGATACGCAGTATTTT.

The J gene is TRBJ1-5, the V gene TRBV19, with D tentatively TRBD1 (6 bases). Germline lookup yields CDR1 LNHDA and CDR2 SQIVND (reference sequence). V was shortened by 9 bases and J by 3 bases, with 12 bases between the two germline ends. The CDR3 consists of 13 residues. The CDR3 reads CASQRTVNQPQHF. The CDR3 DNA is TGTGCCAGCCAAAGGACAGTCAATCAGCCCCAGCATTTT.

J is TRBJ2-1 and V is TRBV6-5, with TRBD1 matching 9 bases. The V and J ends lost 5 bases and 2 bases, in that order; junction bases with no gene match: 4. The V gene's germline CDR1 is MNHEY and CDR2 SVGAGI. The CDR3 is 15 residues long. The CDR3 loop reads CASSTRQGAYNEQFF. In nucleotides, the CDR3 is TGTGCCAGCAGTACCAGACAGGGGGCCTACAATGAGCAGTTCTTC.

CDR3 coding DNA: TGTGCCATCGGGGCACTTGGGGGGCTCACAGATACGCAGTATTTT. The encoded protein is CAIGALGGLTDTQYF. The chain carries TRBV10-3 and TRBJ2-3; D may match TRBD1 or TRBD2 (6 bases each). CDR3 size: 15 residues. Germline V gene data show CDR1 as ENHRY and CDR2 as SYGVKD. With 8 bases removed from V and 2 bases from J, the gap between germline ends came to 17 bases.

The chain has TRBV27 and TRBJ1-1, with 8 nucleotides matching TRBD1. The CDR3 sequence is 13 residues long. CDR1 and CDR2 (germline): MNHEY, SMNVEV (reference sequence). V lost 5 bases and J lost 11; bases outside the gene matches: 10. In DNA form, the CDR3 reads TGTGCCAGCAGTGCAATGACAGGGGTTTGGGCTTTCTTT. As protein: CASSAMTGVWAFF.

V is TRBV28 and J is TRBJ2-2, with 9 bases aligning to TRBD1. The germline gives CDR1 MDHEN, CDR2 SYDVKM. Trimming cost V 6 bases and J 7 bases; bases outside gene matches: 6. This CDR3 has 14 residues. The CDR3 sequence: CASRGQGSGGELFF. As DNA, the CDR3 is TGTGCCAGCAGGGGACAGGGTTCCGGCGGGGAGCTGTTTTTT.

Note on this clone: Other nucleotide sequences from this sample produce the same CDR3. The rearrangement joins TRBV28 to TRBJ2-7, with 9 bases that match TRBD1. Germline V gene lookup returns CDR1 MDHEN and CDR2 SYDVKM. The CDR3 sequence is 14 residues long. J lost 2 bases, V lost 6 bases, and 5 bases had no gene match. CDR3 amino acids: CASSPGQGPYEQYF. Here the CDR3 DNA reads TGTGCCAGCAGCCCGGGACAGGGCCCCTACGAGCAGTACTTC.

The chain has TRBV6-5 and TRBJ2-7; possible D gene TRBD1, 5 bases. The CDR3 has 11 amino acids. Trimming took 8 bases from V and 1 from J, leaving 6 bases between them. CDR1 is MNHEY and CDR2 is SVGAGI in the germline V gene. CDR3 loop: CASAGSYEQYF. DNA for the CDR3: TGTGCCAGCGCAGGGTCCTACGAGCAGTACTTC.

V is TRBV5-6 and J is TRBJ2-2; no firm D call. CDR1 and CDR2 (germline): SGHDT, YYEEEE. V was pared by 0 bases and J by 0 bases, with 3 bases between. This CDR3 is 14 amino acids long. As DNA, the CDR3 is TGTGCCAGCAGCTTGGCCCCGAACACCGGGGAGCTGTTTTTT. It yields the protein CASSLAPNTGELFF.

The rearrangement joins TRBV28 to TRBJ1-2, with 7 bases fitting TRBD1. The CDR3 sequence is 13 residues long. Germline CDR1 and CDR2: MDHEN and SYDVKM. Trimming took 8 bases from V and 7 from J; bases not matched to a gene: 10. CDR3: CASAWGRGAGYTF. Written as DNA, the CDR3 is TGTGCCAGCGCCTGGGGCAGGGGGGCTGGCTACACCTTC.

The chain combines TRBV6-1 with TRBJ2-3, with 12 bases identical to TRBD1. Unmatched junction bases numbered 10, after V lost 11 bases and J lost 7 bases. Per germline, CDR1 MNHNS and CDR2 SASEGT. The CDR3 has 14 amino acids. The CDR3 protein is CALGGDRGRNTQYF. The CDR3 DNA is TGTGCCCTCGGGGGGGACAGGGGGCGTAATACGCAGTATTTT.

This clone was seen a handful of times. The sample has other DNA sequences that encode this CDR3 too. The rearrangement uses TRBV9 and TRBJ2-7; D unresolved. V was trimmed by 3 bases and J by 2 bases, leaving 9 bases between them. CDR1 SGDLS and CDR2 YYNGEE come from the germline V gene. The CDR3 is 13 amino acids. The CDR3 bases are TGTGCCAGCAGCGCGACGGCCACCTACGAGCAGTACTTC. This sequence encodes CASSATATYEQYF.

CDR3 coding DNA: TGCAGCGGGGGACAGGGTGAAAGAACTGAAGCTTTCTTT. Its protein is CSGGQGERTEAFF. This chain uses TRBV29-1 with TRBJ1-1; 9 bases match TRBD1. Germline trimming cut 7 bases from V and 5 bases from J; bases unmatched to any gene: 8. CDR1 SQVTM and CDR2 ANQGSEA come from the germline V gene. The CDR3 contains 13 residues.

The CDR3 loop is CASSQRAGDTDTQYF. The CDR3 DNA reads as TGTGCCAGCAGCCAGAGAGCGGGAGACACAGATACGCAGTATTTT. This rearrangement joins TRBV14 to TRBJ2-3, with 8 bases that match TRBD2. V gave up 3 bases and J gave up 2 bases; unmatched junction bases: 4. Germline CDR1 SGHDN, CDR2 FVKESK. The CDR3 is 15 residues long. The complete variable domain, with remaining parts taken from reference TRBV14 and TRBJ2-3, reads EAGVTQFPSHSVIEKGQTVTLRCDPISGHDNLYWYRRVMGKEIKFLLHFVKESKQDESGMPNNRFLAERTGGTYSTLKVQPAELEDSGVYFCASSQRAGDTDTQYFGPGTRLTVL.

This clone was seen only a few times. The chain recombines TRBV6-6 with TRBJ2-5; 7 bases align to TRBD2. Trimming took 11 bases from V and 5 from J; bases not matched to a gene: 11. Germline loops: CDR1 MNHNY, CDR2 SVGAGI (reference sequence). The CDR3 loop spans 13 amino acids. The CDR3 loop reads CAGRRGDRETQYF. CDR3 DNA sequence: TGTGCCGGGCGTCGGGGGGATCGGGAGACCCAGTACTTC.

The chain is built from TRBV10-2 and TRBJ2-1; TRBD2 might be the D (5 bases). CDR3 length: 14 amino acids. V lost 0 bases and J lost 14, with 17 bases in between. The germline V gene encodes CDR1 WSHSY and CDR2 SAAADI. DNA for the CDR3: TGCGCCAGCAGTGAGTCTTTGGGGTACGGGGAGAAGTTCTTC. This encodes CASSESLGYGEKFF.

The J gene is TRBJ2-1, the V gene TRBV7-9; D possibly corresponds to TRBD1 (5 bases). The CDR3 contains 14 residues. Trimming cost V 3 bases and J 5 bases, with 11 bases left between them. Per germline, CDR1 SEHNR and CDR2 FQNEAQ (reference sequence). CDR3 sequence: CASSFNQGNNEQFF. CDR3 DNA sequence: TGTGCCAGCAGCTTTAACCAGGGCAACAATGAGCAGTTCTTC.

The rearrangement links TRBV18 to TRBJ2-1, with 8 bases identical to TRBD2. Trimming at V came to 0 bases and at J to 5 bases, leaving 6 bases not matched to a gene. The CDR3 length is 16 residues. Germline CDR1 is KGHSH and CDR2 is LQKENI. The CDR3 region has the DNA TGTGCCAGCTCACCACCGAATAGCGGGAACCACAATGAGCAGTTCTTC. Amino acid sequence: CASSPPNSGNHNEQFF. The complete variable domain, with remaining parts taken from reference TRBV18 and TRBJ2-1, reads NAGVMQNPRHLVRRRGQEARLRCSPMKGHSHVYWYRQLPEEGLKFMVYLQKENIIDESGMPKERFSAEFPKEGPSILRIQQVVRGDSAAYFCASSPPNSGNHNEQFFGPGTRLTVL.

This clone showed up just a few times. This chain connects TRBV4-1 to TRBJ1-1; TRBD1 might be the D (6 bases). Trimming took off 5 bases at V and 4 bases at J, with 14 bases between the two ends. Germline V gives CDR1 MGHRA, CDR2 YSYEKL. This CDR3 has 14 residues. The CDR3: CASSAPTGRTEAFF. The CDR3 DNA reads as TGCGCCAGCAGCGCCCCCACAGGGCGCACTGAAGCTTTCTTT.

This clone was detected only a few times. The gene calls are TRBV25-1 and TRBJ1-4, with D tentatively TRBD1 (6 bases). V lost 0 bases and J 7 bases, leaving 15 bases between the germline ends. The CDR3 consists of 16 residues. The V gene's germline CDR1 is MGHDK and CDR2 SYGVNS. The CDR3 coding sequence is TGTGCCAGCAGTGAATATTTATGGGACAAGACTGAAAAACTGTTTTTT. Amino acid sequence: CASSEYLWDKTEKLFF.